This T cell receptor (beta chain) was captured in a study of CD8+CD57+ T cells in acquired aplastic anemia. In the study overall: The sorted CD4+ and CD8+ cells yielded an average roughly 3 ug of DNA.

Remarks on this clonotype: Its antigen is not identified.

Germline V gives CDR1 SNHLY, CDR2 FYNNEI. Losses at the gene ends were 6 bases for V and 4 bases for J; bases not matched to a gene: 9. This CDR3 is built from 15 residues. Genomic DNA provided the template from which TCR beta VDJ and CDR3 profiles were obtained. TCRdb reanalysed the reads using MiXCR and keeps one entry per CDR3 protein. The sample yields about 160,000 distinct CDR3 sequences, roughly 45% seen once. Study-level points and caveats: The same twenty-nine CD8+ CDR3 sequences occurred in patients and in controls.

Individuals selected for sequencing had exhibited CD8+CD57+ cell expansion on flow cytometry. V usage is TRBV2 and J usage is TRBJ2-3, with 8 bases matching TRBD1. This clonotype was obtained from a human donor with aplastic anemia. The sequenced material came from sorted CD4+, CD8+, or CD8+CD57+ T cells (not recorded which) from PBMCs. In DNA form, the CDR3 reads TGTGCCAGCAGGGTGACAGGGGTACAAGCAGATACGCAGTATTTT. It translates to CASRVTGVQADTQYF.